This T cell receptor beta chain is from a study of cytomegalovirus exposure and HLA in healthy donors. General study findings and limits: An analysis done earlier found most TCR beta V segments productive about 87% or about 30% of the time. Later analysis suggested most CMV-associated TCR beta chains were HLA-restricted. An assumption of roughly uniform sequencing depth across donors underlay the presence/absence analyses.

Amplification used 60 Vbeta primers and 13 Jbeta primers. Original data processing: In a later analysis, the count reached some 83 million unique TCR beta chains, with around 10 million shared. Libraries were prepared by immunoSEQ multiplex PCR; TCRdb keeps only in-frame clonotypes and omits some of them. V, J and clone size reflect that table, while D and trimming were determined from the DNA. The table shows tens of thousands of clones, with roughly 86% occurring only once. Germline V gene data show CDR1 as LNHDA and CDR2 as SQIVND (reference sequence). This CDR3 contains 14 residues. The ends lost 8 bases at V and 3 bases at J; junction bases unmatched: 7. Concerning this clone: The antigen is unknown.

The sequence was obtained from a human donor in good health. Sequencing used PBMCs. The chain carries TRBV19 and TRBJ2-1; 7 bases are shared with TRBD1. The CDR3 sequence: CASWDRKFYNEQFF. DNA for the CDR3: TGTGCCAGTTGGGACAGAAAATTCTACAATGAGCAGTTCTTC.